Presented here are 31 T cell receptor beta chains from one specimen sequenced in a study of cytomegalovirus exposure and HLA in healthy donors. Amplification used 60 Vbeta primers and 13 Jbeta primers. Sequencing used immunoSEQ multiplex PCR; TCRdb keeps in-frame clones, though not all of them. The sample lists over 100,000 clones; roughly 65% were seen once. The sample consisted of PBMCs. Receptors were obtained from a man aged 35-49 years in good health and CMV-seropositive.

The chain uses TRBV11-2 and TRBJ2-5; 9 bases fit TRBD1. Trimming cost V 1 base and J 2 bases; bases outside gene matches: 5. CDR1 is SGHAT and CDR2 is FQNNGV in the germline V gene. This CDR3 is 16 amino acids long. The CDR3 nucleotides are TGTGCCAGCAGCTTAGTTGGGACAGGGCTTCAAGAGACCCAGTACTTC. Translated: CASSLVGTGLQETQYF.

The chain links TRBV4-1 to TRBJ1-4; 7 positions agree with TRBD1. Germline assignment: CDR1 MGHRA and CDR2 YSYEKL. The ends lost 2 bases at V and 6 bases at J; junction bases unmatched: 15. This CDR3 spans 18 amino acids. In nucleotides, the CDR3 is TGCGCCAGCAGCCAACCGGGACAGTACCACAACGACGATGAAAAACTGTTTTTT. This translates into CASSQPGQYHNDDEKLFF.

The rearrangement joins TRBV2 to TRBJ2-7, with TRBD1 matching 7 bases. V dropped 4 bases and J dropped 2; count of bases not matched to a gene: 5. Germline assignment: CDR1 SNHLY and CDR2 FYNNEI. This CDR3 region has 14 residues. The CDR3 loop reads CASSVYRGTYEQYF. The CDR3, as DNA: TGTGCCAGCAGTGTGTACAGGGGAACCTACGAGCAGTACTTC.

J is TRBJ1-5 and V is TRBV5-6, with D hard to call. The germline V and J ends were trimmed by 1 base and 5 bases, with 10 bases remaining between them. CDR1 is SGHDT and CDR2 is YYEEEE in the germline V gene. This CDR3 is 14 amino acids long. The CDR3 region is CASSLYRTDQPQHF. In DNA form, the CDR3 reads TGTGCCAGCAGCTTGTACAGAACCGATCAGCCCCAGCATTTT.

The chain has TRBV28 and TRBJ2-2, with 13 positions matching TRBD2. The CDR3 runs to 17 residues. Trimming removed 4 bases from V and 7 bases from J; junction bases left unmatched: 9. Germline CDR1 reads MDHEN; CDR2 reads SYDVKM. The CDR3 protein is CASSSATSGRHVGELFF. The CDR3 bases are TGTGCCAGCAGTTCCGCGACTAGCGGGAGGCATGTCGGGGAGCTGTTTTTT.

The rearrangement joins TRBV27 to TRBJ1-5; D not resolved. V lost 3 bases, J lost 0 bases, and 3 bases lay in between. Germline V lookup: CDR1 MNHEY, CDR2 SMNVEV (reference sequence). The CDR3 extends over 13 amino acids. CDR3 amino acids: CASSFRSNQPQHF. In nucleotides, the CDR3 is TGTGCCAGCAGTTTTCGTAGCAATCAGCCCCAGCATTTT.

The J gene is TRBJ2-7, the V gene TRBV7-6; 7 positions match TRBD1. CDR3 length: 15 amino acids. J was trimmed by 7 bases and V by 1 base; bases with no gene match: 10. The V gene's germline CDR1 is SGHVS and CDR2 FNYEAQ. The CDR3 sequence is CASSLESQGVGEQYF. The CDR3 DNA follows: TGTGCCAGCAGCTTAGAGTCCCAGGGGGTGGGGGAGCAGTACTTC.

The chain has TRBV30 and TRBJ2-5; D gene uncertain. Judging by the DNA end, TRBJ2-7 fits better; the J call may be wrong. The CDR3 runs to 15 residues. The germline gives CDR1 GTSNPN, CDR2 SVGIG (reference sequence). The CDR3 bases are TGTGCCTGGAGTTTTGCCGCTATGACTTCCTACGAGCAGTACTTC. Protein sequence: CAWSFAAMTSYEQYF.

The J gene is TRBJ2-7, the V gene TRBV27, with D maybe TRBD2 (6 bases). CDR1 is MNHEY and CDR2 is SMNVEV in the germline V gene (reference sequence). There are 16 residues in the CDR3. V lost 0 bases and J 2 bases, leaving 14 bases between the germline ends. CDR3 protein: CASSLSPAGLAYEQYF. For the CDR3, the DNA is TGTGCCAGCAGTTTATCGCCAGCGGGCTTAGCCTACGAGCAGTACTTC.

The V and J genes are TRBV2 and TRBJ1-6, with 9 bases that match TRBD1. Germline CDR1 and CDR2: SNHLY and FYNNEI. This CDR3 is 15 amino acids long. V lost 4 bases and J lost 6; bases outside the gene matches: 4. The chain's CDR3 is CASSVEGQGNSPLHF. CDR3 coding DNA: TGTGCCAGCAGTGTAGAGGGACAGGGTAATTCACCCCTCCACTTT.

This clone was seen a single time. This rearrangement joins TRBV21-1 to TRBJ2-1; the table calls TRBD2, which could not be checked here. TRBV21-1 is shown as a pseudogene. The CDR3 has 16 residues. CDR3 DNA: TGTGCCAGCAGCAAATCCCGGACTAGCGTGGGGGATGAGCAGTTCTTC. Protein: CASSKSRTSVGDEQFF.

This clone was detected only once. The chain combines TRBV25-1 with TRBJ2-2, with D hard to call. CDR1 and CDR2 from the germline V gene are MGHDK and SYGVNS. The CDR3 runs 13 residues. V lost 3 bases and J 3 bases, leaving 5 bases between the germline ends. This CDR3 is CASSDPDTGELFF. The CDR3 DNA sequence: TGTGCCAGCAGTGATCCGGACACCGGGGAGCTGTTTTTT.

The CDR3 sequence: CASSLAGGVTEAFF. The CDR3 DNA sequence: TGCGCCAGCAGCTTGGCCGGGGGGGTCACTGAAGCTTTCTTT. The V and J genes are TRBV5-1 and TRBJ1-1; tentative D call: TRBD1 (5 bases). Germline CDR1 is SGHRS and CDR2 is YFSETQ. V lost 0 bases to trimming and J lost 4 bases, with 10 bases between them. CDR3 length equals 14 residues.

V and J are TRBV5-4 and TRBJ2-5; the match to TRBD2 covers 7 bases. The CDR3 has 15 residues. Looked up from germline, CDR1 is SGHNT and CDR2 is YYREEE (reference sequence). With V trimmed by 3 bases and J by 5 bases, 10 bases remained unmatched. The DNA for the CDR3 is TGTGCCAGCAGCTCCTCTGGGGGGGTCCGGGAGACCCAGTACTTC. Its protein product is CASSSSGGVRETQYF.

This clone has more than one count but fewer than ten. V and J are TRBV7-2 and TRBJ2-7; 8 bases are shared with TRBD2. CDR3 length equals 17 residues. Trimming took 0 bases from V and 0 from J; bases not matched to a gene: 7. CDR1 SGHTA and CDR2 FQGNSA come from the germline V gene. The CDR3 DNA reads TGTGCCAGCAGCTTAGCGCAGGGTAGCGGGGACTCCTACGAGCAGTACTTC. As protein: CASSLAQGSGDSYEQYF.

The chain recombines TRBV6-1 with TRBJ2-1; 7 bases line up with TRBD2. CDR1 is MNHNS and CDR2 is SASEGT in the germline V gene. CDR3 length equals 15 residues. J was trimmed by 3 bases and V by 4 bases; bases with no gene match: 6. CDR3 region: CASSVFRGDYNEQFF. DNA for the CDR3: TGTGCCAGCAGTGTGTTCCGGGGGGACTACAATGAGCAGTTCTTC.

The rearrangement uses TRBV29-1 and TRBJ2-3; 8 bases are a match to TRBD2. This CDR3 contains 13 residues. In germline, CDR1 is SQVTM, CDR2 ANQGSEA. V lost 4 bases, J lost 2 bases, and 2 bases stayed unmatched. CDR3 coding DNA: TGCAGCGTTGGCGGGGGGACCACAGATACGCAGTATTTT. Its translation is CSVGGGTTDTQYF.

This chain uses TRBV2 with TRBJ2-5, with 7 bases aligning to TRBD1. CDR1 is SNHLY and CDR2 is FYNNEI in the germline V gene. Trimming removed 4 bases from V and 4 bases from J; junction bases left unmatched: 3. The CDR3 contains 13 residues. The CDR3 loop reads CASSVYRGETQYF. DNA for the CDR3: TGTGCCAGCAGTGTATACAGGGGAGAGACCCAGTACTTC.

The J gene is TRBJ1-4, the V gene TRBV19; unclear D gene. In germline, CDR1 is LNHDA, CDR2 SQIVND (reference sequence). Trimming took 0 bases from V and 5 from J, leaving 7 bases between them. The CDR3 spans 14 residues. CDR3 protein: CASSIDSKNEKLFF. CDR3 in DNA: TGTGCCAGTAGTATAGACAGTAAAAATGAAAAACTGTTTTTT.

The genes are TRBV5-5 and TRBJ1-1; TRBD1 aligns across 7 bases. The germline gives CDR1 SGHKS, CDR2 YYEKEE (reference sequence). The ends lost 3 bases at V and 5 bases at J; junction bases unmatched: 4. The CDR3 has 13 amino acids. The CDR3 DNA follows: TGTGCCAGCAGCTCAATCAGGGGGACTGAAGCTTTCTTT. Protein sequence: CASSSIRGTEAFF.

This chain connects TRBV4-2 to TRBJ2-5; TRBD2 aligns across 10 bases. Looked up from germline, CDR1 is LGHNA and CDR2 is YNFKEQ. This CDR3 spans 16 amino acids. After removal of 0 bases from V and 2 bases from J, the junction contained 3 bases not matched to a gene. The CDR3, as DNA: TGTGCCAGCAGCCAAGATCAACTAGCGGGGCAAGAGACCCAGTACTTC. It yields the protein CASSQDQLAGQETQYF.

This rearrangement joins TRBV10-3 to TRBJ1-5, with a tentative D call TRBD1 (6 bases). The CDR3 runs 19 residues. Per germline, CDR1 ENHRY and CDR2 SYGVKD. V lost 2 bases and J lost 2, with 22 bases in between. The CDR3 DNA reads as TGTGCCATCAGTGAGATCCTTGGAGGAGGGGGGGCCGGCAATCAGCCCCAGCATTTT. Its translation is CAISEILGGGGAGNQPQHF.

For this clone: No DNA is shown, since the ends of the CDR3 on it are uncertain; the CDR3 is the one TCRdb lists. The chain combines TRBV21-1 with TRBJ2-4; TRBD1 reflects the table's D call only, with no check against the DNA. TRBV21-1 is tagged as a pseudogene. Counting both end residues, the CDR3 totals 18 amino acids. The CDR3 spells CASSTYPCDTVAKNIQYF.

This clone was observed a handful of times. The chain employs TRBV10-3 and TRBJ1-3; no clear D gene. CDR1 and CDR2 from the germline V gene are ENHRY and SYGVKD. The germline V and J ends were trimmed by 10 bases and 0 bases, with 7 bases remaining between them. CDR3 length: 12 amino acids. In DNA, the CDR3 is TGTGCCACCGGGAGCTCTGGAAACACCATATATTTT. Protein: CATGSSGNTIYF.

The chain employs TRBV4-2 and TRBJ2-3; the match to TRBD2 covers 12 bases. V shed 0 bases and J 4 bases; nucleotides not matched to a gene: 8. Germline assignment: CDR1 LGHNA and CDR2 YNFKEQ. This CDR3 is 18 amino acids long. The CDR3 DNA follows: TGTGCCAGCAGCCAAGAATCGGTCCTAGCGGGGGGGCCAGATACGCAGTATTTT. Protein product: CASSQESVLAGGPDTQYF.

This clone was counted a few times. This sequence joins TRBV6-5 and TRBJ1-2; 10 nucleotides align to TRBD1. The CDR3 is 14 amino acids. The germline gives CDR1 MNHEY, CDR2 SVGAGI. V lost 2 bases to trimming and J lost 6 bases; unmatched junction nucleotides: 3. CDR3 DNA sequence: TGTGCCAGCAGTTACCAGGGACAGGGGAATGGCTACACCTTC. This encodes CASSYQGQGNGYTF.

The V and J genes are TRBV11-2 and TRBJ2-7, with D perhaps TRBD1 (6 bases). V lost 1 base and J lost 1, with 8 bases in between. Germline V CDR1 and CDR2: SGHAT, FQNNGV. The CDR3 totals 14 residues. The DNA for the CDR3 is TGTGCCAGCAGCTTAGGGACAGCTTCCTACGAGCAGTACTTC. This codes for CASSLGTASYEQYF.

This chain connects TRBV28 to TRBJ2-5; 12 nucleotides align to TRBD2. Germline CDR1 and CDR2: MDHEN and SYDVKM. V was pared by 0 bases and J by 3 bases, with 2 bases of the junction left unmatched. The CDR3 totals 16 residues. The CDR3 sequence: CASSLWTSGSKETQYF. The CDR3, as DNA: TGTGCCAGCAGTTTATGGACTAGCGGGAGTAAAGAGACCCAGTACTTC.

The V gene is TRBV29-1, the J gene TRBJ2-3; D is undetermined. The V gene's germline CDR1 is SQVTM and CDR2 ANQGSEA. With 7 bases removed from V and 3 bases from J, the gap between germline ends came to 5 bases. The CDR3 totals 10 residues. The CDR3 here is CSGLTDTQYF. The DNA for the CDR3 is TGCAGCGGACTGACAGATACGCAGTATTTT.

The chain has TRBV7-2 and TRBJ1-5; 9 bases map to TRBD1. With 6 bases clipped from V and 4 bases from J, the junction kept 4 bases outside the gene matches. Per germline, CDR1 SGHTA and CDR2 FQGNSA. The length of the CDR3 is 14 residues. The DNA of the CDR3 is TGTGCCAGCAGTTCCGGGACAGGGAATCAGCCCCAGCATTTT. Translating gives CASSSGTGNQPQHF.

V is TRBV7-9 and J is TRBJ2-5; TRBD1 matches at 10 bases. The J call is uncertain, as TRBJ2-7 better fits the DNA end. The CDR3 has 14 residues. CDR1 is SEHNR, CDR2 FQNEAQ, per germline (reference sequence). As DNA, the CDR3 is TGTGCCAGCAGCATCGCCGGGACAGGGGACGAGCAGTACTTC. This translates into CASSIAGTGDEQYF.